This T cell receptor beta chain was profiled in a study of post-analysis software for immune sequencing data. Findings and limits, study-wide: F-measure co-clustering was strong for batch-matched samples.

The TCR beta cDNA libraries contained unique molecular identifiers. TCRdb re-called the PCR reads through MiXCR, storing one row per CDR3 protein. The sample includes hundreds of thousands of distinct CDR3 sequences, 40% to 50% seen only once; the top ten take 1.5% to 2%. As regards this clonotype: The antigen remains unidentified.

The clonotype comes from a girl aged 5-17 years with multiple sclerosis. Sample: blood.

CDR3 bases: TGCGCCAGCAGCTTGGGGGACAGGGGATTTGGCTACACCTTC. Its translation is CASSLGDRGFGYTF. The chain joins TRBV5-1 to TRBJ1-2; the match to TRBD1 covers 10 bases. The CDR3 contains 14 residues. Germline V gives CDR1 SGHRS, CDR2 YFSETQ. V was pared by 0 bases and J by 7 bases, with 3 bases of the junction left unmatched.